These 16 T cell receptor beta chains share one sample of origin, sequenced in a study of OX40 agonist ivuxolimab in advanced cancers. Method: immunoSEQ multiplex PCR; TCRdb's copy keeps in-frame clones and lacks some. The data hold 81,000 or so clones, with about 88% observed a single time. The sequences come from CD4+ or CD8+ T cells sorted from blood, collected in a trial of the OX40 agonist ivuxolimab. The source is an adult with an advanced solid tumor such as melanoma, head and neck, liver or kidney cancer.

The chain uses TRBV7-8 and TRBJ1-4; maybe TRBD1 (5 bases). The CDR3 spans 14 residues. Deletions cut 4 bases from V and 8 bases from J, with 14 bases between. Germline CDR1 SGHVS, CDR2 FQNEAQ. The CDR3 sequence: CASSSGGVREKLFF. CDR3 nucleotide sequence: TGTGCCAGCAGCTCTGGGGGGGTACGGGAAAAACTGTTTTTT.

The rearrangement links TRBV5-8 to TRBJ1-1; 11 positions agree with TRBD1. Germline V lookup: CDR1 SGHTS, CDR2 YDEGEE. This CDR3 region has 14 residues. The ends lost 7 bases at V and 5 bases at J; junction bases unmatched: 7. The CDR3 DNA is TGTGCCAGCCTCCGGGACAGGGGGGGGACTGAAGCTTTCTTT. It encodes CASLRDRGGTEAFF.

The genes are TRBV9 and TRBJ1-1; D is unresolved. V was shortened by 4 bases and J by 1 base, with 11 bases between the two germline ends. The CDR3 extends over 14 amino acids. From germline, CDR1 is SGDLS and CDR2 YYNGEE. CDR3 region: CASSIRPGNTEAFF. CDR3 sequence (DNA): TGTGCCAGCAGCATCAGGCCGGGGAACACTGAAGCTTTCTTT. Drawing the rest from reference TRBV9 and TRBJ1-1, the complete variable domain is DSGVTQTPKHLITATGQRVTLRCSPRSGDLSVYWYQQSLDQGLQFLIQYYNGEERAKGNILERFSAQQFPDLHSELNLSSLELGDSALYFCASSIRPGNTEAFFGQGTRLTVV.

The CDR3 protein is CASSQLGVGRDQFF. The DNA for the CDR3 is TGTGCCAGCAGCCAATTAGGAGTGGGGAGAGATCAGTTCTTC. The rearrangement links TRBV14 to TRBJ2-1, with a weak D call TRBD2 (5 bases). The CDR3 spans 14 residues. Trimming pared 2 bases from V and 13 bases from J, leaving 18 bases between. Per the germline V gene, CDR1 is SGHDN and CDR2 is FVKESK.

This rearrangement joins TRBV29-1 to TRBJ2-3, with D possibly TRBD1 on 5 matching bases. The CDR3 is 14 amino acids. Germline V gene sequence: CDR1 SQVTM, CDR2 ANQGSEA. Trimming cost V 7 bases and J 1 base, with 15 bases left between them. For the CDR3, the DNA is TGCAGCGGAACAGGCTCCCCCGGCACAGATACGCAGTATTTT. Encoded protein: CSGTGSPGTDTQYF.

CDR3 DNA: TGTGCCAGCAGCTTTAGTGGGGCCTACGAGCAGTACTTC. It codes for CASSFSGAYEQYF. This sequence joins TRBV7-2 and TRBJ2-7, with D hard to call. Germline-derived CDR1 and CDR2 are SGHTA and FQGNSA. This CDR3 has 13 amino acids. V lost 3 bases and J lost 2, with 8 bases in between.

The chain carries TRBV5-1 and TRBJ1-4; 7 nucleotides line up with TRBD1. Germline trimming cut 7 bases from V and 0 bases from J; bases unmatched to any gene: 9. Germline V gene lookup returns CDR1 SGHRS and CDR2 YFSETQ. The CDR3 loop spans 16 amino acids. CDR3 nucleotides: TGCGCCAGCTCTCCGGGACAGATCTCAACTAATGAAAAACTGTTTTTT. Its protein is CASSPGQISTNEKLFF.

V usage is TRBV5-1 and J usage is TRBJ1-2; the match to TRBD1 covers 8 bases. Germline CDR1 and CDR2: SGHRS and YFSETQ. The trim removed 4 bases at V and 2 bases at J, leaving 7 bases unmatched. CDR3 length: 15 amino acids. This CDR3 is CASSANGQGNYGYTF. The CDR3 DNA is TGCGCCAGCAGCGCAAACGGACAGGGAAACTATGGCTACACCTTC.

The V and J genes are TRBV5-4 and TRBJ2-7; perhaps TRBD1 as D (6 bases). The CDR3 has 14 amino acids. The ends were cut back, 4 bases at V and 0 bases at J, with 11 bases in the middle. Germline V gives CDR1 SGHNT, CDR2 YYREEE (reference sequence). CDR3 loop: CASSAGDLSYEQYF. As DNA, the CDR3 is TGTGCCAGCAGCGCAGGGGACCTCTCCTACGAGCAGTACTTC.

This clone has a handful of counts. This chain uses TRBV19 with TRBJ1-2; 9 nucleotides line up with TRBD1. Losses at the gene ends were 5 bases for V and 5 bases for J; bases not matched to a gene: 12. This CDR3 region has 16 residues. Germline values: CDR1 LNHDA, CDR2 SQIVND (reference sequence). The CDR3 is CASSGRAGTGKYGYTF. Here the CDR3 DNA reads TGTGCCAGTAGTGGTCGGGCTGGGACAGGGAAATATGGCTACACCTTC.

The rearrangement links TRBV18 to TRBJ1-3; the match to TRBD1 covers 9 bases. CDR1 and CDR2 (germline): KGHSH, LQKENI. The CDR3 has 16 amino acids. The V gene end was trimmed by 3 bases and the J gene end by 1 base; junction bases not matched to a gene: 4. CDR3 nucleotides: TGTGCCAGCTCACCCTTACAGGGGGCGTCTGGAAACACCATATATTTT. Translated, it gives CASSPLQGASGNTIYF.

The genes are TRBV6-6 and TRBJ2-4; D remains ambiguous. CDR1 is MNHNY and CDR2 is SVGAGI in the germline V gene (reference sequence). The length of the CDR3 is 15 residues. The V and J ends lost 2 bases and 1 base respectively, with 9 bases between them. CDR3 region: CASSYDVTAKNIQYF. In DNA, the CDR3 is TGTGCCAGCAGTTACGACGTAACCGCCAAAAACATTCAGTACTTC.

The chain uses TRBV6-5 and TRBJ1-2; the D gene is possibly TRBD1 (6 bases). CDR1 and CDR2 (germline): MNHEY, SVGAGI. V lost 2 bases, J lost 5 bases, and 9 bases lay in between. The CDR3 loop spans 13 amino acids. CDR3 amino acids: CASSYDRNYGYTF. The CDR3 region has the DNA TGTGCCAGCAGTTACGACAGGAATTATGGCTACACCTTC.

This clone has just a few counts. This chain links TRBV2 with TRBJ1-5; D is unresolved. Germline assignment: CDR1 SNHLY and CDR2 FYNNEI. V was pared by 7 bases and J by 4 bases, with 8 bases between. CDR3 size: 12 residues. The CDR3 DNA sequence: TGTGCCAGCAATAGGGAAAATCAGCCCCAGCATTTT. It codes for CASNRENQPQHF.

This chain connects TRBV18 to TRBJ1-4, with 7 bases fitting TRBD1. Germline assignment: CDR1 KGHSH and CDR2 LQKENI. The V gene end was trimmed by 6 bases and the J gene end by 8 bases; junction bases not matched to a gene: 6. The CDR3 consists of 13 residues. CDR3 loop: CASSSGTEEKLFF. CDR3 coding DNA: TGTGCCAGCTCCTCCGGGACAGAAGAAAAACTGTTTTTT. Filled out from reference TRBV18 and TRBJ1-4, the complete variable domain reads NAGVMQNPRHLVRRRGQEARLRCSPMKGHSHVYWYRQLPEEGLKFMVYLQKENIIDESGMPKERFSAEFPKEGPSILRIQQVVRGDSAAYFCASSSGTEEKLFFGSGTQLSVL.

The chain joins TRBV6-1 to TRBJ2-3; no definite D call. Trimming pared 2 bases from V and 4 bases from J, leaving 4 bases between. CDR3 length: 12 amino acids. Per germline, CDR1 MNHNS and CDR2 SASEGT. As DNA, the CDR3 is TGTGCCAGCAGTGAATTGGCAGATACGCAGTATTTT. It yields the protein CASSELADTQYF.